This T cell receptor (beta chain) was documented in a study of blood T cell repertoires in COVID-19. Study overall: The samples span acute and convalescent COVID-19 from the United States, Italy and Spain. T cells, B-cell-depleted T cells, or PBMCs supplied cDNA or gDNA.

A Seattle source enrolled patients during active infection and followed them longitudinally. The CDR3 length is 15 residues. Trimming took 4 bases from V and 1 from J, leaving 11 bases between them. Germline CDR1 and CDR2: LGHDT and YNNKEL (reference sequence). Per the study methods: It was from reference gene primer amplification that nucleated cell counts were estimated. Repertoires were generated with immunoSEQ multiplex PCR, while TCRdb's copy carries only in-frame clones and drops some. D and trimming come from the DNA, and the V and J calls and clone size come from that table. The repertoire holds fewer than 300,000 clones, with about four fifths as singletons.

The source material was peripheral blood. This TCR was recovered from a human donor with COVID-19, enrolled during active disease. The donor label of this sample is uncertain. The chain uses TRBV3-1 (or the pseudogene TRBV3-2) and TRBJ2-1; D remains unclear. This CDR3 reads CASSPSSLSYNEQFF. The CDR3 DNA sequence: TGTGCCAGCAGCCCCTCGAGCCTTTCCTACAATGAGCAGTTCTTC.